This T cell receptor (beta chain) is drawn from a study of cytomegalovirus exposure and HLA in healthy donors. About this clone itself: Its antigen is not known.

PCR was performed using 60 Vbeta and 13 Jbeta primers. Libraries were prepared by immunoSEQ multiplex PCR; TCRdb keeps only in-frame clonotypes and omits some of them. The repertoire has about 180,000 clones, roughly 79% of them found once; the top ten carry about 6.4%. Study-wide findings and caveats: What TCR beta sequences reportedly achieved was accurate prediction of HLA-A and HLA-B alleles in most subjects. The authors later linked a missense DCLRE1C variant to TCR beta V- and J-gene trimming. Usually a TCR sequence was rare, but some public TCRs were found in many donors.

The CDR3 is 13 amino acids. Trimming left V 2 bases short and J 6 bases short, with 10 bases between. Germline V gene sequence: CDR1 MNHEY, CDR2 SVGAGI. The sequenced material came from PBMCs. The rearrangement joins TRBV6-5 to TRBJ1-2; unclear D gene. This receptor was identified in a middle-aged man in good health and CMV-seropositive. DNA for the CDR3: TGTGCCAGCAGTTACGAGGAAGAGGATGGCTACACCTTC. Protein: CASSYEEEDGYTF.